Presented here are 26 T cell receptor beta chains from one specimen sequenced in a study of CD8+CD57+ T cells in acquired aplastic anemia. Genomic DNA, serving as template, underwent TCR beta VDJ and CDR3 profiling. TCRdb analysed the reads with MiXCR anew, one entry per CDR3 protein. The sample consists of a few hundred thousand distinct CDR3 sequences, about half of them appearing once. Patients chosen for sequencing had shown CD8+CD57+ cell expansion by flow cytometry. The specimen sequenced was sorted CD4+, CD8+, or CD8+CD57+ T cells (not recorded which) from PBMCs. Receptors were obtained from a human donor with aplastic anemia.

This clonotype was seen many times. This chain joins TRBV15 and TRBJ1-4; D is unclear. The germline V gene encodes CDR1 LNHNV and CDR2 YYDKDF (reference sequence). V gave up 0 bases and J gave up 7 bases, with 15 bases separating them. This CDR3 has 16 residues. The CDR3 here is CATSRDISSFAEKLFF. DNA of the CDR3: TGTGCCACCAGCAGAGATATAAGCAGTTTCGCTGAAAAACTGTTTTTT.

This clonotype was detected only once. V gene TRBV29-1 combines with J gene TRBJ2-2, with 10 positions matching TRBD1. Looked up from germline, CDR1 is SQVTM and CDR2 is ANQGSEA. This CDR3 has 15 residues. The trim removed 8 bases at V and 5 bases at J, leaving 11 bases unmatched. The CDR3 coding sequence is TGCAGCTTTACGACAGGGGGCGTAGAAACCGGGGAGCTGTTTTTT. Translating gives CSFTTGGVETGELFF.

This clonotype was detected a few times. The chain links TRBV19 to TRBJ2-7; TRBD2 aligns across 11 bases. This CDR3 is 15 amino acids long. Germline V gives CDR1 LNHDA, CDR2 SQIVND (reference sequence). Losses at the gene ends were 6 bases for V and 4 bases for J; bases not matched to a gene: 8. In DNA, the CDR3 is TGTGCCAGTAGCCCCTCAACTAGCGGGGGATACGAGCAGTACTTC. It specifies CASSPSTSGGYEQYF.

The rearrangement joins TRBV7-6 to TRBJ2-7; the D gene is possibly TRBD1 (5 bases). V lost 0 bases to trimming and J lost 0 bases, with 9 bases between them. There are 15 residues in the CDR3. The germline CDR1 and CDR2 sequences are SGHVS and FNYEAQ. CDR3 loop: CASSLAPTVSYEQYF. DNA of the CDR3: TGTGCCAGCAGCTTAGCCCCGACAGTCTCCTACGAGCAGTACTTC. Full variable domain (remainder filled in from reference TRBV7-6 and TRBJ2-7): GAGVSQSPRYKVTKRGQDVALRCDPISGHVSLYWYRQALGQGPEFLTYFNYEAQQDKSGLPNDRFSAERPEGSISTLTIQRTEQRDSAMYRCASSLAPTVSYEQYFGPGTRLTVT.

This chain joins TRBV19 and TRBJ2-1; tentatively, D is TRBD2 (6 bases). V lost 7 bases and J lost 4, with 17 bases in between. The CDR3 totals 15 residues. Germline-derived CDR1 and CDR2 are LNHDA and SQIVND (reference sequence). CDR3 nucleotides: TGTGCCAGTATTTCCTCCGGGAGTCAATACAATGAGCAGTTCTTC. Translation: CASISSGSQYNEQFF.

This chain connects TRBV20-1 to TRBJ1-5; no clear D. Germline CDR1 is DFQATT and CDR2 is SNEGSKA (reference sequence). V lost 4 bases to trimming and J lost 10 bases, with 17 bases between them. The CDR3 contains 13 residues. CDR3 sequence (DNA): TGCAGTGCTACGGACGGGGTGTATAGTCCCCAGCATTTT. As protein: CSATDGVYSPQHF.

The V call is TRBV20-1, the J call TRBJ1-2; D ambiguous. Germline V gene sequence: CDR1 DFQATT, CDR2 SNEGSKA (reference sequence). Trimming took 2 bases from V and 7 from J, leaving 8 bases between them. The CDR3 extends over 11 amino acids. The CDR3 DNA is TGCAGTGCTAGATCCACGGGTGGCTACACCTTC. This sequence encodes CSARSTGGYTF.

This clonotype was observed many times. The rearrangement links TRBV19 to TRBJ2-2; D uncertain. Germline lookup yields CDR1 LNHDA and CDR2 SQIVND (reference sequence). The CDR3 contains 14 residues. V lost 10 bases and J lost 1, with 13 bases in between. The CDR3 region is CATSPVVNTGELFF. The CDR3 DNA is TGTGCCACCTCCCCGGTGGTGAACACCGGGGAGCTGTTTTTT.

This clonotype was recorded once. A junction end diverges from the germline sequence, so it may reflect a read error. The gene calls are TRBV11-2 and TRBJ1-1; D remains unclear. Germline V CDR1 and CDR2: SGHAT, FQNNGV. CDR3 size: 16 residues. This CDR3 reads CTSSLYTPFVNTEAFF. The CDR3 DNA reads as TGTACCAGCAGCCTATACACCCCGTTCGTGAACACTGAAGCTTTCTTT. Complete variable domain (other parts from reference TRBV11-2 and TRBJ1-1): EAGVAQSPRYKIIEKRQSVAFWCNPISGHATLYWYQQILGQGPKLLIQFQNNGVVDDSQLPKDRFSAERLKGVDSTLKIQPAKLEDSAVYLCTSSLYTPFVNTEAFFGQGTRLTVV.

J is TRBJ2-5 and V is TRBV2; D might be TRBD1 (5 bases). V was trimmed by 4 bases and J by 6 bases, leaving 21 bases between them. Germline CDR1 reads SNHLY; CDR2 reads FYNNEI. This CDR3 has 16 residues. CDR3 amino acids: CASSASPTDRRKTQYF. As DNA, the CDR3 is TGTGCCAGCAGTGCCTCCCCGACAGATCGCAGGAAGACCCAGTACTTC.

The V and J genes are TRBV29-1 and TRBJ2-5, with D uncertain. This CDR3 spans 11 amino acids. V lost 4 bases, J lost 5 bases, and 8 bases lay in between. Germline V CDR1 and CDR2: SQVTM, ANQGSEA. CDR3 sequence (DNA): TGCAGCGTTGCTATTGGGGAGACCCAGTACTTC. Translation: CSVAIGETQYF.

This clonotype showed up many times. The chain recombines TRBV7-3 with TRBJ1-1; D remains ambiguous. In germline, CDR1 is SGHTA, CDR2 FQGTGA. The length of the CDR3 is 13 residues. V gave up 1 base and J gave up 2 bases, with 5 bases separating them. In DNA, the CDR3 is TGTGCCAGCAGCTTAAATAGCAACACTGAAGCTTTCTTT. Residues: CASSLNSNTEAFF.

The rearrangement joins TRBV10-2 to TRBJ1-2; D is uncertain. CDR3 length equals 13 residues. CDR1 WSHSY and CDR2 SAAADI come from the germline V gene. The V end was cut by 4 bases, the J end by 8 bases, with 14 bases between. The chain's CDR3 is CASSATTSRGYTF. The CDR3 region has the DNA TGCGCCAGCAGTGCGACGACTAGTAGAGGCTACACCTTC.

This clonotype was counted at least ten times. The chain employs TRBV29-1 and TRBJ2-1, with TRBD2 matching 9 bases. The CDR3 consists of 12 residues. V shed 4 bases and J 10 bases; nucleotides not matched to a gene: 5. Germline CDR1 is SQVTM and CDR2 is ANQGSEA. CDR3 in amino acids: CSVGGGAREQFF. Written as DNA, the CDR3 is TGCAGCGTTGGCGGGGGGGCCAGAGAGCAGTTCTTC.

This clonotype appeared many times. The chain carries TRBV2 and TRBJ1-6; maybe TRBD1 (5 bases). The CDR3 loop spans 14 amino acids. V dropped 6 bases and J dropped 9 bases, with 15 bases sitting between them. Germline lookup yields CDR1 SNHLY and CDR2 FYNNEI. The CDR3 sequence is CASREQAGSSPLHF. The CDR3 DNA reads TGTGCCAGCAGAGAACAGGCAGGTTCTTCACCCCTCCACTTT.

This clonotype was seen a few times. A much larger clone is a single base away; this may be a read error. The CDR3 spells CASKLTGDTEASF. CDR3 nucleotides: TGTGCCAGCAAACTGACAGGGGACACTGAAGCTTCCTTT. The J gene is TRBJ1-1, the V gene TRBV12-3 or TRBV12-4, with 8 nucleotides matching TRBD1. This CDR3 comprises 13 residues.

This chain uses TRBV24-1 with TRBJ1-2; the match to TRBD1 covers 9 bases. V lost 4 bases and J lost 5; bases outside the gene matches: 13. Germline assignment: CDR1 KGHDR and CDR2 SFDVKD. This CDR3 region has 17 residues. CDR3 sequence: CATSDWDREGQGYGYTF. As DNA, the CDR3 is TGTGCCACCAGTGACTGGGACAGGGAAGGGCAAGGGTATGGCTACACCTTC.

The CDR3 DNA reads as TGTGCCACACATGGGACAGAAGCTTTCTTT. Translated: CATHGTEAFF. The chain employs TRBV2 and TRBJ1-1; D perhaps matches TRBD1 (6 bases). Germline lookup yields CDR1 SNHLY and CDR2 FYNNEI. CDR3 length: 10 amino acids. V was clipped by 10 bases and J by 8 bases, with 11 bases between them.

On this clonotype itself: This may come from a read error, since a much larger clone is one base off. J is TRBJ2-1 and V is TRBV11-3; 10 nucleotides agree with TRBD2. The CDR3 length is 14 residues. Per germline, CDR1 SGHNT and CDR2 YENEEA. This CDR3 is CASSKRGGYNERFF. CDR3 nucleotides: TGTGCCAGCTCCAAGCGGGGGGGCTACAATGAGCGGTTCTTC.

A remark on this clonotype: A much larger clone lies a single base off, so this may be a read error. V is TRBV12-3 or TRBV12-4 and J is TRBJ2-2, with TRBD1 matching over 8 bases. The CDR3 runs to 13 residues. CDR3 sequence reads: CASSSGQGGELSF. DNA for the CDR3: TGTGCCAGCAGTTCCGGACAGGGCGGGGAGCTGTCTTTT.

This clonotype was detected many times. This chain links TRBV6-1 with TRBJ1-3; D may be TRBD1 (6 bases). Germline V gene lookup returns CDR1 MNHNS and CDR2 SASEGT. This CDR3 region has 14 residues. Trimming removed 6 bases from V and 4 bases from J, with 13 bases in between. The CDR3 region has the DNA TGTGCCAGCAGCGCCGGAGGGACAGGAAACACCATATATTTT. Translated: CASSAGGTGNTIYF.

This clonotype was detected many times. The J gene is TRBJ2-5, the V gene TRBV19, with D possibly matching TRBD2 (7 bases). The V gene's germline CDR1 is LNHDA and CDR2 SQIVND (reference sequence). Between the trimmed V and J ends, which lost 8 bases and 4 bases, there was a span of 17 bases. CDR3 length equals 14 residues. CDR3 sequence (DNA): TGTGCCAGTCGACCACCCGGGGGGCGAGAGACCCAGTACTTC. It translates to CASRPPGGRETQYF.

The J gene is TRBJ1-2, the V gene TRBV2; D is unclear. The ends were cut back, 2 bases at V and 4 bases at J, with 14 bases in the middle. Germline CDR1 SNHLY, CDR2 FYNNEI. This CDR3 has 15 amino acids. Written as DNA, the CDR3 is TGTGCCAGCAGTGAACTCTCCATGGCGAGCTATGGCTACACCTTC. Translating it yields CASSELSMASYGYTF.

This chain links TRBV2 with TRBJ2-7, with D possibly being TRBD1 or TRBD2 (5 bases each). Trimming took off 6 bases at V and 2 bases at J, with 11 bases between the two ends. The CDR3 is 13 amino acids. From germline, CDR1 is SNHLY and CDR2 FYNNEI. CDR3 loop: CASRFVGAYEQYF. In DNA form, the CDR3 reads TGTGCCAGCAGATTCGTGGGGGCCTACGAGCAGTACTTC.

The V and J genes are TRBV24-1 and TRBJ1-1; D not resolved. The germline V gene encodes CDR1 KGHDR and CDR2 SFDVKD. The V end was cut by 7 bases, the J end by 4 bases, with 3 bases between. This CDR3 region has 10 residues. As DNA, the CDR3 is TGTGCCACCAGACTCACTGAAGCTTTCTTT. Amino acid sequence: CATRLTEAFF.

Written as DNA, the CDR3 is TGTGCCAGCAGCTTCCCAGGGGTAGAGACCCAGTACTTC. This sequence encodes CASSFPGVETQYF. V is TRBV7-9 and J is TRBJ2-5, with D perhaps matching TRBD1 (6 bases). The V gene's germline CDR1 is SEHNR and CDR2 FQNEAQ (reference sequence). With 3 bases removed from V and 4 bases from J, the gap between germline ends came to 9 bases. The CDR3 extends over 13 amino acids.